Shown below are 29 T cell receptor beta chains from a single sample sequenced in a study of CD8 T cells in ankylosing spondylitis. A single record per CDR3 protein comes from TCRdb applying MiXCR to the 5' RACE reads. The sample carries around 490,000 distinct CDR3 sequences, about 5.7% recorded once. These TCRs' antigens remain unknown. Findings of the study overall: A motif of roughly 8 highly homologous TCR beta variants was seen as apparently characteristic of ankylosing spondylitis blood.

Input material: blood, either unsorted or a sorted T cell fraction (not recorded which). The receptors stem from a male donor with ankylosing spondylitis.

The table lists this clonotype with many counts. This chain links TRBV6-5 with TRBJ2-7, with D possibly TRBD1 on 6 matching bases. CDR3 length: 14 residues. V was cut by 1 base and J by 2 bases, with 9 bases left in between. CDR1 is MNHEY, CDR2 SVGAGI, per germline. The CDR3 DNA reads TGTGCCAGCAGTTACTGGGACACCACCTACGAGCAGTACTTC. As protein: CASSYWDTTYEQYF.

This clonotype has at least ten counts. The CDR3 loop reads CAISDPGTAFGKLFF. Written as DNA, the CDR3 is TGTGCCATCAGTGACCCCGGGACAGCATTTGGGAAACTGTTTTTT. V usage is TRBV10-3 and J usage is TRBJ1-4; TRBD1 matches at 7 bases. CDR1 is ENHRY, CDR2 SYGVKD, per germline. Trimming at V came to 3 bases and at J to 11 bases, leaving 12 bases not matched to a gene. This CDR3 is 15 amino acids long.

This clonotype was found many times. The chain joins TRBV6-1 to TRBJ2-7; tentatively, D is TRBD1 (6 bases). The V end lost 5 bases, the J end lost 1 base, and 15 bases lay between the germline ends. The V gene's germline CDR1 is MNHNS and CDR2 SASEGT. This CDR3 has 15 amino acids. CDR3 amino acids: CASSPDSMSSYEQYF. CDR3 bases: TGTGCCAGCAGTCCGGACAGCATGAGTTCCTACGAGCAGTACTTC.

This clonotype has at least ten counts. The chain employs TRBV12-3 or TRBV12-4 and TRBJ1-2, with D hard to call. The CDR3 is 15 amino acids. Trimming pared 0 bases from V and 4 bases from J, leaving 12 bases between. The CDR3 spells CASSLAIEDIYGYTF. Here the CDR3 DNA reads TGTGCCAGCAGTTTAGCTATTGAGGATATCTATGGCTACACCTTC.

This clonotype showed up just a few times. V is TRBV6-5 and J is TRBJ2-1; D remains unclear. V gave up 2 bases and J gave up 5 bases, with 10 bases separating them. The CDR3 spans 14 residues. The germline V gene has CDR1 MNHEY and CDR2 SVGAGI. The CDR3, as DNA: TGTGCCAGCAGTTACAATGTGGTTCACAATGAGCAGTTCTTC. Its translation is CASSYNVVHNEQFF.

This clonotype was detected ten times or more. The CDR3 loop is CSARVAWGDYGYTF. The CDR3 coding sequence is TGCAGTGCTAGAGTGGCCTGGGGGGACTATGGCTACACCTTC. V gene TRBV20-1 combines with J gene TRBJ1-2, with a tentative D call TRBD1 (5 bases). The CDR3 extends over 14 amino acids. Germline V lookup: CDR1 DFQATT, CDR2 SNEGSKA (reference sequence). Trimming stripped 1 base from V and 3 bases from J, with 12 bases between.

This clonotype has a count of ten or more. CDR3 protein: CASSLDRGPEQFF. In DNA form, the CDR3 reads TGTGCCAGCAGCTTAGACCGAGGTCCTGAGCAGTTCTTC. This chain uses TRBV11-3 with TRBJ2-1; D remains ambiguous. V lost 0 bases and J 9 bases, leaving 9 bases between the germline ends. Germline CDR1 reads SGHNT; CDR2 reads YENEEA. The CDR3 covers 13 residues.

In its sample, this clonotype was seen many times. V gene TRBV7-2 combines with J gene TRBJ1-2; D is unclear. V lost 1 base and J lost 3, with 9 bases in between. Germline CDR1 SGHTA, CDR2 FQGNSA. CDR3 length: 14 residues. The CDR3, as DNA: TGTGCCAGCAGCTTAGATGACCGGTACTATGGCTACACCTTC. This codes for CASSLDDRYYGYTF.

Many counts were recorded for this clonotype. This chain links TRBV5-1 with TRBJ1-2; tentative D call: TRBD1 (5 bases). This CDR3 has 15 residues. Germline V gene data show CDR1 as SGHRS and CDR2 as YFSETQ. V was clipped by 0 bases and J by 8 bases, with 17 bases between them. The CDR3 spells CASSLVYRGAKGYTF. The CDR3 nucleotides read TGCGCCAGCAGCTTGGTTTACCGCGGGGCGAAGGGCTACACCTTC.

In its sample, this clonotype was seen many times. The rearrangement uses TRBV7-9 and TRBJ2-1, with 9 bases fitting TRBD1. The CDR3 extends over 15 amino acids. CDR1 and CDR2 from the germline V gene are SEHNR and FQNEAQ (reference sequence). The trim removed 5 bases at V and 1 base at J, leaving 3 bases unmatched. CDR3 in amino acids: CASSRDRASYNEQFF. The CDR3 nucleotides are TGTGCCAGCAGCCGGGACAGGGCGTCCTACAATGAGCAGTTCTTC.

This clonotype has at least ten counts. This chain uses TRBV12-3 or TRBV12-4 with TRBJ1-1, with D perhaps TRBD1 (6 bases). This CDR3 contains 13 residues. The V gene lost 6 bases and the J gene lost 4 bases, with 12 bases spanning the gap. CDR3 nucleotides: TGTGCCAGCAGCGACAGGATAAGCACTGAAGCTTTCTTT. This sequence encodes CASSDRISTEAFF.

The sample holds many counts of this clonotype. This chain links TRBV2 with TRBJ1-5, with D possibly TRBD1 on 5 matching bases. This CDR3 has 14 amino acids. Germline V lookup: CDR1 SNHLY, CDR2 FYNNEI. Between the trimmed V and J ends, which lost 5 bases and 3 bases, there was a span of 11 bases. Here the CDR3 reads CASSRQSYNQPQHF. The CDR3 DNA reads as TGTGCCAGCAGTCGACAGTCCTACAATCAGCCCCAGCATTTT.

This clonotype was observed many times. The chain combines TRBV20-1 with TRBJ1-6, with a tentative D call TRBD1 (5 bases). The V gene lost 3 bases and the J gene lost 0 bases, with 12 bases spanning the gap. CDR3 size: 16 residues. Germline V lookup: CDR1 DFQATT, CDR2 SNEGSKA (reference sequence). The CDR3 here is CSARERGSSYNSPLHF. The CDR3, as DNA: TGCAGTGCTAGGGAACGGGGGAGCTCCTATAATTCACCCCTCCACTTT.

Here the CDR3 reads CASSRGLAGEIEQYF. CDR3 in DNA: TGTGCCAGCTCACGAGGACTAGCGGGAGAGATCGAGCAGTACTTC. The chain combines TRBV18 with TRBJ2-7, with 13 bases identical to TRBD2. This CDR3 spans 15 amino acids. Germline V gene data show CDR1 as KGHSH and CDR2 as LQKENI. The V gene end was trimmed by 4 bases and the J gene end by 6 bases; junction bases not matched to a gene: 6.

This clonotype was seen at least ten times. V and J are TRBV20-1 and TRBJ2-3; the match to TRBD2 covers 10 bases. Germline assignment: CDR1 DFQATT and CDR2 SNEGSKA (reference sequence). The trim removed 3 bases at V and 0 bases at J, leaving 6 bases unmatched. The CDR3 sequence is 16 residues long. CDR3 sequence: CSASPLAGLSTDTQYF. As DNA, the CDR3 is TGCAGTGCTAGCCCACTAGCGGGATTAAGCACAGATACGCAGTATTTT.

This clonotype came up many times. The chain employs TRBV5-1 and TRBJ2-1; perhaps TRBD2 as D (5 bases). The CDR3 contains 14 residues. V was pared by 0 bases and J by 9 bases, with 13 bases between. The germline gives CDR1 SGHRS, CDR2 YFSETQ. The CDR3 sequence is CASSLASSRGEQFF. CDR3 sequence (DNA): TGCGCCAGCAGCTTGGCCAGCAGTCGGGGTGAGCAGTTCTTC.

This clonotype showed up many times. V and J are TRBV6-6 and TRBJ2-5; D remains ambiguous. Germline V CDR1 and CDR2: MNHNY, SVGAGI (reference sequence). Trimming took off 2 bases at V and 7 bases at J, with 8 bases between the two ends. The CDR3 is 12 amino acids. CDR3 loop: CASSYNPGTQYF. The CDR3 DNA follows: TGTGCCAGCAGTTACAACCCTGGGACCCAGTACTTC.

This clonotype was counted at least ten times. This sequence joins TRBV4-3 and TRBJ2-2; D is unresolved. CDR3 size: 14 residues. Germline lookup yields CDR1 LGHNA and CDR2 YSLEER. V lost 0 bases, J lost 0 bases, and 2 bases lay in between. The CDR3 DNA follows: TGCGCCAGCAGCCAAGACCCGAACACCGGGGAGCTGTTTTTT. Amino acids: CASSQDPNTGELFF.

This clonotype was picked up many times. This chain links TRBV5-1 with TRBJ2-3; D possibly matches TRBD1 or TRBD2 (7 bases each). V lost 3 bases and J 4 bases, leaving 21 bases between the germline ends. There are 17 residues in the CDR3. Germline V gives CDR1 SGHRS, CDR2 YFSETQ. The CDR3 DNA reads as TGCGCCAGCAGCTCCCCCAGGGGGGGCCTTAGCGCAGATACGCAGTATTTT. As protein: CASSSPRGGLSADTQYF.

The gene calls are TRBV11-2 and TRBJ2-7, with D tentatively TRBD2 (6 bases). CDR1 is SGHAT, CDR2 FQNNGV, per germline. Deletions cut 1 base from V and 0 bases from J, with 19 bases between. The CDR3 is made up of 18 amino acids. CDR3 in DNA: TGTGCCAGCAGCTTAGTCCCCGCAGCCGGGACTTTCTCCTACGAGCAGTACTTC. Translating it yields CASSLVPAAGTFSYEQYF.

The J gene is TRBJ1-1, the V gene TRBV5-1, with a tentative D call TRBD1 (6 bases). The germline gives CDR1 SGHRS, CDR2 YFSETQ. The V gene lost 0 bases and the J gene lost 4 bases, with 10 bases spanning the gap. The CDR3 runs to 14 residues. CDR3 in DNA: TGCGCCAGCAGCTTGGTGCCAGGGGTCACTGAAGCTTTCTTT. This sequence encodes CASSLVPGVTEAFF.

This clonotype has ten or more counts. V usage is TRBV6-6 and J usage is TRBJ1-6, with D perhaps TRBD1 (5 bases). Germline V gene data show CDR1 as MNHNY and CDR2 as SVGAGI (reference sequence). This CDR3 spans 13 amino acids. Between the trimmed V and J ends, which lost 8 bases and 10 bases, there was a span of 15 bases. The CDR3 reads CASGWGEGSPLHF. The DNA for the CDR3 is TGTGCCAGCGGGTGGGGGGAAGGCTCACCCCTCCACTTT.

This clonotype was seen repeatedly, ten times or more. The V call is TRBV24-1, the J call TRBJ2-7, with 7 positions matching TRBD2. Germline trimming cut 4 bases from V and 0 bases from J; bases unmatched to any gene: 2. This CDR3 has 14 amino acids. Germline V gene sequence: CDR1 KGHDR, CDR2 SFDVKD. The CDR3 spells CATSDGGSSYEQYF. CDR3 nucleotides: TGTGCCACCAGTGACGGGGGGAGCTCCTACGAGCAGTACTTC.

Ten or more counts support this clonotype. The chain is built from TRBV28 and TRBJ2-6; D is uncertain. V lost 9 bases and J lost 0, with 6 bases in between. Germline CDR1 MDHEN, CDR2 SYDVKM. The CDR3 contains 13 residues. The CDR3 DNA is TGTGCCAGTATGAGCTCTGGGGCCAACGTCCTGACTTTC. It codes for CASMSSGANVLTF. The entire variable domain, with the rest obtained from reference TRBV28 and TRBJ2-6, is as follows: DVKVTQSSRYLVKRTGEKVFLECVQDMDHENMFWYRQDPGLGLRLIYFSYDVKMKEKGDIPEGYSVSREKKERFSLILESASTNQTSMYLCASMSSGANVLTFGAGSRLTVL.

This clonotype showed up many times. The CDR3 region has the DNA TGCAGTGCTAGAGACATAAGACACCGAGAGCTGTTTTTT. Amino acids: CSARDIRHRELFF. J is TRBJ2-2 and V is TRBV20-1; the D is unclear. This CDR3 region has 13 residues. Germline CDR1 reads DFQATT; CDR2 reads SNEGSKA (reference sequence). Trimming took 0 bases from V and 11 from J, leaving 13 bases between them.

This clonotype was seen only a few times. V is TRBV20-1 and J is TRBJ2-1, with 8 bases aligning to TRBD2. Unmatched junction bases numbered 13, after V lost 3 bases and J lost 6 bases. Germline V gene sequence: CDR1 DFQATT, CDR2 SNEGSKA (reference sequence). The CDR3 is made up of 16 amino acids. The CDR3 bases are TGCAGTGCTAGGGTAGCTGGGACTAGAGTTTCCAATGAGCAGTTCTTC. This gives the protein CSARVAGTRVSNEQFF.

The V gene is TRBV5-1, the J gene TRBJ2-1; 7 bases fit TRBD2. Germline-derived CDR1 and CDR2 are SGHRS and YFSETQ. The V and J ends lost 1 base and 0 bases, in that order; junction bases with no gene match: 1. The CDR3 has 15 amino acids. The CDR3 reads CASSLWEGSYNEQFF. The CDR3 nucleotides read TGCGCCAGCAGCTTGTGGGAGGGCTCCTACAATGAGCAGTTCTTC. Full variable domain (rest looked up from reference TRBV5-1 and TRBJ2-1): KAGVTQTPRYLIKTRGQQVTLSCSPISGHRSVSWYQQTPGQGLQFLFEYFSETQRNKGNFPGRFSGRQFSNSRSEMNVSTLELGDSALYLCASSLWEGSYNEQFFGPGTRLTVL.

The rearrangement links TRBV5-1 to TRBJ2-5, with 10 bases that match TRBD2. From germline, CDR1 is SGHRS and CDR2 YFSETQ. This CDR3 region has 15 residues. With 3 bases clipped from V and 4 bases from J, the junction kept 6 bases outside the gene matches. The CDR3 spells CASSSSSGSVETQYF. CDR3 in DNA: TGCGCCAGCAGCTCTTCTAGCGGGAGTGTAGAGACCCAGTACTTC.

This clonotype has at least ten counts. The V gene is TRBV20-1, the J gene TRBJ2-7, with no clear D. The V gene's germline CDR1 is DFQATT and CDR2 SNEGSKA (reference sequence). Trimming shortened V by 5 bases and J by 6 bases, and 20 bases separated the two germline ends. This CDR3 comprises 14 residues. The CDR3 DNA follows: TGCAGTGCTCGCCCCGGCAGCCGGTTGAGCGAGCAGTACTTC. As protein: CSARPGSRLSEQYF.